The T cell receptor beta chain under discussion was sequenced for a study of cytomegalovirus exposure and HLA in healthy donors. Use of 60 Vbeta and 13 Jbeta primers characterized the PCR. The repertoire was sequenced with immunoSEQ multiplex PCR; TCRdb's copy has only in-frame clones and lacks some. Of around 170,000 clones in the sample, 75% to 85% were seen once. CDR1 ENHRY and CDR2 SYGVKD come from the germline V gene. The J segment lost 5 bases and the V segment lost 6 bases, leaving 3 bases of the junction unmatched. The length of the CDR3 is 13 residues. V gene TRBV10-3 combines with J gene TRBJ2-7; 11 bases align to TRBD1. This TCR was sampled from a woman aged 25-40 years in good health and CMV-seropositive. Sequences were obtained from PBMCs. The CDR3 DNA is TGTGCCATCAGGGACAGGGGGCCCGACGAGCAGTACTTC. Translating gives CAIRDRGPDEQYF.